Below, 7 T cell receptor beta chains from the same sample are listed, as sequenced in a study of blood T cell repertoires in COVID-19. Sequencing used immunoSEQ multiplex PCR; TCRdb keeps in-frame clones, though not all of them. The data hold around 84,000 clones, with around 85% observed a single time. Source material: peripheral blood. All receptors come from an elderly man with active or convalescent COVID-19.

Only one count was recorded for this clone. This sequence joins TRBV7-2 and TRBJ1-1; D is unclear. Trimming shortened V by 5 bases and J by 5 bases, and 15 bases separated the two germline ends. There are 14 residues in the CDR3. Germline values: CDR1 SGHTA, CDR2 FQGNSA. CDR3: CASSGSYRVTEAFF. The CDR3 nucleotides are TGTGCCAGCAGCGGCTCTTACCGGGTTACTGAAGCTTTCTTT.

This chain connects TRBV7-8 to TRBJ2-1, with 8 bases that match TRBD2. Germline values: CDR1 SGHVS, CDR2 FQNEAQ. Trimming cost V 0 bases and J 3 bases; bases outside gene matches: 4. CDR3 length equals 16 residues. This CDR3 is CASSLASLAVYNEQFF. Here the CDR3 DNA reads TGTGCCAGCAGCTTAGCCTCACTAGCGGTCTACAATGAGCAGTTCTTC.

This clone was counted between two and nine times. This rearrangement joins TRBV20-1 to TRBJ1-3; possible D gene TRBD1, 5 bases. Germline V gene lookup returns CDR1 DFQATT and CDR2 SNEGSKA (reference sequence). The V gene lost 7 bases and the J gene lost 4 bases, with 8 bases spanning the gap. CDR3 size: 11 residues. CDR3 amino acids: CSGGRGNTIYF. CDR3 nucleotide sequence: TGCAGTGGGGGCAGAGGAAACACCATATATTTT.

The chain employs TRBV29-1 and TRBJ2-5; D call uncertain. This CDR3 spans 13 amino acids. The ends were cut back, 7 bases at V and 5 bases at J, with 17 bases in the middle. Germline CDR1 SQVTM, CDR2 ANQGSEA. Here the CDR3 reads CSAMEFRVETQYF. The CDR3 coding sequence is TGCAGCGCGATGGAATTCCGGGTGGAGACCCAGTACTTC.

V gene TRBV5-5 combines with J gene TRBJ1-5; 7 bases line up with TRBD1. Germline lookup yields CDR1 SGHKS and CDR2 YYEKEE (reference sequence). This CDR3 spans 16 amino acids. V dropped 1 base and J dropped 3; count of bases not matched to a gene: 7. The CDR3 loop is CASSLFDDRANQPQHF. The CDR3 nucleotides are TGTGCCAGCAGCTTGTTTGACGACAGGGCCAATCAGCCCCAGCATTTT.

There are a few counts of this clone. The V and J genes are TRBV7-9 and TRBJ2-5; the match to TRBD2 covers 14 bases. The CDR3 totals 17 residues. Germline V gene data show CDR1 as SEHNR and CDR2 as FQNEAQ (reference sequence). V was clipped by 0 bases and J by 3 bases; unmatched bases: 3. The CDR3 spells CASSLALTSGGEETQYF. Written as DNA, the CDR3 is TGTGCCAGCAGCTTAGCGCTGACTAGCGGGGGGGAAGAGACCCAGTACTTC.

This rearrangement joins TRBV28 to TRBJ2-3; D remains ambiguous. Germline V gene lookup returns CDR1 MDHEN and CDR2 SYDVKM. The CDR3 loop spans 12 amino acids. V lost 8 bases, J lost 2 bases, and 8 bases lay in between. CDR3 in DNA: TGTGCCAGCGGTAGAGCCACAGATACGCAGTATTTT. It translates to CASGRATDTQYF.